One T cell receptor beta chain is described in this entry. Its target is not known. These data are taken from a study of T-cell memory formation after mild COVID-19. TCRdb reprocessed the 5' RACE reads via MiXCR and lists one record per CDR3 protein. In the table there are 140,000 to 150,000 distinct CDR3 sequences, approximately 26% of which are singletons. Whole-study findings and limits: CD4+ contracting clones lay mainly in CM and EM, CD8+ ones in EMRA. Memory from before infection featured some responding clones, which suggests cross-reactive memory joined. Clones that got smaller from day 15 to 85 had even CD4/CD8, while clones growing later tipped toward CD4+.

The sequence was collected from an adult woman who had mild COVID-19 (a few samples of this study predate the infection). Cell type and time point are not known. The sample comprised PBMCs or a T cell subset sorted from them (not recorded which).

CDR3 amino acids: CASNAATGGTEAFF. The CDR3 bases are TGTGCCAGCAACGCAGCTACGGGGGGCACTGAAGCTTTCTTT. The chain uses TRBV6-2 or TRBV6-3 and TRBJ1-1; possible D gene TRBD1, 5 bases. The germline CDR1 and CDR2 sequences are MNHEY and SVGEGT. This CDR3 region has 14 residues. V was cut by 7 bases and J by 4 bases, with 16 bases left in between.